The 10 T cell receptor delta chains below all came from one sample that was sequenced in a study of gamma-delta chains in newborns, infants, children. TCRdb re-called the reads using CATT. The data hold roughly 3,800 delta-chain clones, with approximately 4.3% observed a single time. Source material: blood. These receptors all stem from a child who was a newborn, infant or young child, either healthy, febrile or measles-vaccinated (not recorded which).

In regard to this clone: A much more abundant neighbour one base away suggests this may be a read error. CDR3 coding DNA: TGTGCCTGTGACATAATCCCCGCTACTGGGGATAATCACGATAAACTCATCTTT. Protein product: CACDIIPATGDNHDKLIF. The chain combines TRDV2 with TRDJ1, with TRDD3 matching 7 bases. With 2 bases clipped from V and 4 bases from J, the junction kept 18 bases outside the gene matches. The CDR3 extends over 18 amino acids. Per the germline V gene, CDR1 is GEAIGNYY and CDR2 is EKD.

Details on this clone: Other DNA sequences of this sample code for an identical CDR3. CDR3 DNA sequence: TGTGCCTGTGACACCGTGGGGGATACGAAGACTGATAAACTCATCTTT. This codes for CACDTVGDTKTDKLIF. The chain joins TRDV2 to TRDJ1; TRDD3 agrees at 11 bases. This CDR3 is 16 amino acids long. Trimming removed 0 bases from V and 5 bases from J; junction bases left unmatched: 7. Germline V lookup: CDR1 GEAIGNYY, CDR2 EKD.

This clone was recorded a few times. A much larger clone lies a single base off, so this may be a read error. The identical CDR3 is also encoded by other nucleotide sequences in the sample. V is TRDV2 and J is TRDJ1; 7 nucleotides match TRDD3. The CDR3 extends over 20 amino acids. Germline CDR1 is GEAIGNYY and CDR2 is EKD. Losses at the gene ends were 0 bases for V and 4 bases for J; bases not matched to a gene: 22. DNA of the CDR3: TGTGCCTGTGACACCGTGACCCGGGGTAACTACTGGGGAATACGCGATAAACTCATCTTT. Its translation: CACDTVTRGNYWGIRDKLIF.

Concerning this clone itself: A read error is likely here: a far larger clone is one base away. The J gene is TRDJ1, the V gene TRDV2, with D possibly TRDD3 on 5 matching bases. Germline V gives CDR1 GEAIGNYY, CDR2 EKD. V shed 3 bases and J shed 3 bases, with 22 bases lying between them. The CDR3 is 17 amino acids. CDR3 sequence reads: CACDPVTGISYADKLIF. For the CDR3, the DNA is TGTGCCTGTGACCCCGTCACTGGAATCTCGTACGCCGATAAACTCATCTTT.

This clone is labeled as medium-sized. J is TRDJ1 and V is TRDV2; 9 bases match TRDD3. The V gene end was trimmed by 3 bases and the J gene end by 4 bases; junction bases not matched to a gene: 11. This CDR3 contains 16 residues. Looked up from germline, CDR1 is GEAIGNYY and CDR2 is EKD. Here the CDR3 reads CACDALGDLRNDKLIF. DNA of the CDR3: TGTGCCTGTGACGCTCTGGGGGATTTAAGGAACGATAAACTCATCTTT.

Remarks on this clone: A far larger clone is off by one base, so a read error is likely. This chain joins TRDV2 and TRDJ1; D is unresolved. Trimming cost V 0 bases and J 3 bases, with 10 bases left between them. Germline V gene sequence: CDR1 GEAIGNYY, CDR2 EKD. This CDR3 has 14 residues. In DNA, the CDR3 is TGTGCCTGTGACACCGTTGGGTACGCCGATAAACTCATCTTT. The encoded protein is CACDTVGYADKLIF.

Regarding this clone: The protein recorded in TCRdb matches a much larger clone and deviates from this DNA's translation at residue 3, suggesting a read error; the protein here is obtained by translating the DNA. The chain joins TRDV2 to TRDJ1; unclear D gene. The CDR3 has 15 residues. Germline lookup yields CDR1 GEAIGNYY and CDR2 EKD. The CDR3: CARDTVSPGQDKLIF. CDR3 nucleotide sequence: TGTGCCCGTGACACCGTCTCCCCAGGGCAAGATAAACTCATCTTT.

This clone occurred a few times. A much larger clone differs from this one at a single base, so this may be a read error. The V call is TRDV2, the J call TRDJ1, with 7 bases identical to TRDD3. The CDR3 length is 17 residues. Germline lookup yields CDR1 GEAIGNYY and CDR2 EKD. DNA of the CDR3: TGTGCCTGTGACCTCCTCTCTGGGGGCCCTACTTCCGATAAACTCACCTTT. Translation: CACDLLSGGPTSDKLTF.

A word on this clone: Since a much larger clone is just one base distant, this may be a read error. The V and J genes are TRDV2 and TRDJ3, with 13 bases aligning to TRDD3. CDR1 is GEAIGNYY and CDR2 is EKD in the germline V gene. This CDR3 comprises 22 residues. The CDR3 nucleotides read TGTGCCTGTGACACGGATCTACTGGGGGATACGCGAGGCTCCTGGGACACCCGACAGGTGTTTTTC. Protein: CACDTDLLGDTRGSWDTRQVFF.

This clone is medium-sized by share. This chain uses TRDV2 with TRDJ3; 13 nucleotides match TRDD3. Trimming at V came to 3 bases and at J to 2 bases, leaving 6 bases not matched to a gene. CDR1 and CDR2 (germline): GEAIGNYY, EKD. There are 19 residues in the CDR3. The CDR3 protein is CACDPTGGYGTWDTRQMFF. The DNA of the CDR3 is TGTGCCTGTGACCCCACTGGGGGATACGGCACCTGGGACACCCGACAGATGTTTTTC.